This entry concerns a single TCR beta chain. A single count supports this clone. Its antigen remains unidentified. No much larger clonotype is one base removed from it; base qualities were not supplied. This entry is derived from a study of T cell responses to AZD1222 COVID-19 vaccine (dated by TCRdb to about 2021). A note on the overall study: AZD1222 recipients given second doses at about 4 weeks or at about 12 weeks were pooled, since spike-specific TCR depth and breadth were not found to differ between the two schedules. A total of 240 or so trial participants underwent TCR sequencing, of whom about 200 had received two doses of AZD1222 and some 25 had received two doses of the MenACWY control vaccine. Trial participants were enrolled by age into subgroups of 18-55, 56-69 and 70-plus years, and about 150, 27 and 61 TCR-sequenced participants, respectively, were included in these subgroups.

The CDR3 contains 15 residues, cysteine and phenylalanine counted. The retained sequence is limited to the CDR3, 45 bases, with the frame set at the first base. V and J lose 2 bases and 5 bases, and a span of 15 bases separates them. The germline V gene encodes CDR1 KGHSH and CDR2 LQKENI. In the paper's terms, the time point label means: baseline before first vaccination. The vaccinee samples were drawn from two UK trials, COV001 and COV002, one of which was a single-blind randomized controlled phase 2/3 trial testing AZD1222 (ChAdOx1 nCoV-19) in healthy adults. For TCRbeta chain sequencing, PBMC samples from trial participants were taken at day 0 and at day 28 after the second dose. The CDR3 regions of human TCRbeta chains were subjected to immunosequencing. Under the source paper's analysis protocol: TCRs in the repertoires were compared against a reference library of SARS-CoV-2-specific TCRs that had been generated with the MIRA antigen-specificity platform. Breadth was defined as the fraction of unique TCRs that were SARS-CoV-2-associated, and depth was defined as the fraction of total T cells that were SARS-CoV-2-associated. Each spike-specific TCR was assigned to its reactive spike region and to a CD4 or CD8 class using the MIRA data. Log10-transformed breadth and depth values were compared by one-way ANOVA with Sidak's multiple comparisons tests. The table was pulled from immuneACCESS by TCRdb, which kept in-frame rearrangements only. Such tables lose some clones; where checked, under half of the loss comes from unresolved V genes, and the rest has no known cause. The DNA gave D and trimming, while V, J and clone size come from that table. This sample is represented by more than 100,000 clones; over 85% of them were singletons. 8.4% of the sample comes from the top ten.

On the study overall, not on this receptor specifically: Only five or six AZD1222 recipients were SARS-CoV-2 seropositive at baseline, limiting conclusions about previously exposed vaccinees. A significant rise in spike-specific TCR breadth and depth was observed after two AZD1222 doses relative to day 0 and relative to MenACWY recipients. Vaccine-associated CD4 TCRs spanned the whole spike protein, with dominant responses in regions 160-218 and 743-854. In the small 56-69-year group, the increase in depth fell short of significance, most likely because of low power. Because no day 14 peak-response samples were available, the repertoires could be characterized only after the peak T cell response. Most participants were white British and females outnumbered males, and the authors suggested that clonal diversity may have been underestimated. Nearly half of unique spike-specific TCRs reportedly recognized epitopes outside regions mutated in the B.1.351 and B.1.1.7 variants.

The sample here was peripheral blood, taken on day 0 of AZD1222 vaccination. In this chain, TRBV18 is recombined with TRBJ1-1, with a weak D call of TRBD1 (5 bases match). This clonotype was obtained from an adult in good health. The CDR3 reads CASSPSGGIQTEAFF. Read as DNA, the sequence is TGTGCCAGCTCACCATCGGGGGGAATTCAAACTGAAGCTTTCTTT.